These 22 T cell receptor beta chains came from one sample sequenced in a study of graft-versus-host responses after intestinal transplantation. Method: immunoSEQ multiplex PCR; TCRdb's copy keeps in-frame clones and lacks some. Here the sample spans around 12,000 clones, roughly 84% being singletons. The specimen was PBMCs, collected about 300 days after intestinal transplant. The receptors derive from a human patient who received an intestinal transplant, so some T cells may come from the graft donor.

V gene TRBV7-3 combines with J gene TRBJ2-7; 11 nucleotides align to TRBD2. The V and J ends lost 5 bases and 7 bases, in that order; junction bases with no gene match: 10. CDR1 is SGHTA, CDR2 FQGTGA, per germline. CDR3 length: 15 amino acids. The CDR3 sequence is CASSPHSGRAQEQYF. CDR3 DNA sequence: TGTGCCAGCAGCCCTCATAGCGGGAGGGCCCAAGAGCAGTACTTC.

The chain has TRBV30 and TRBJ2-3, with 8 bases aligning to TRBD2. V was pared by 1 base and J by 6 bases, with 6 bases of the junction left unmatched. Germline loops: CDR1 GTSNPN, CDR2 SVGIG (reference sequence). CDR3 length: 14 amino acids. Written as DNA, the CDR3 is TGTGCCTGGAGTGGTAGCGGGGTGCGCGATACGCAGTATTTT. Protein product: CAWSGSGVRDTQYF.

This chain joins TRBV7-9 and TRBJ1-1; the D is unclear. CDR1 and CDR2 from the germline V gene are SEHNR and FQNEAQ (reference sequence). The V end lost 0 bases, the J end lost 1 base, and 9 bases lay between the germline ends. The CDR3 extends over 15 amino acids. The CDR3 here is CASSLASQENTEAFF. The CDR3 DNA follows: TGTGCCAGCAGCTTAGCCTCCCAAGAGAACACTGAAGCTTTCTTT.

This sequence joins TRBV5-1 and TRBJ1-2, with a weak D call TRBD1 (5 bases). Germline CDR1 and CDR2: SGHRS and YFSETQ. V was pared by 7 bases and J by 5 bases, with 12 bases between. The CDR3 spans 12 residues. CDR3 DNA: TGCGCCAGCCGGGACCTTTTTTATGGCTACACCTTC. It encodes CASRDLFYGYTF.

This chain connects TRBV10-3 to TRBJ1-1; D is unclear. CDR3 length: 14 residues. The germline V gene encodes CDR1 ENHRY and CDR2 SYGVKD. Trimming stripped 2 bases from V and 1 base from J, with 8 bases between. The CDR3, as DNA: TGTGCCATCAGTGAGGAACGGGGGAACACTGAAGCTTTCTTT. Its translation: CAISEERGNTEAFF.

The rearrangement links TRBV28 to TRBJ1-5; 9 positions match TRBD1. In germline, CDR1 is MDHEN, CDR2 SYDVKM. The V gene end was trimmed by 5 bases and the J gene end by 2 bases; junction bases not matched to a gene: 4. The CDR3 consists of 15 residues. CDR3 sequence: CASSQTGGRNQPQHF. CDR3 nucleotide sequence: TGTGCCAGCAGTCAAACAGGGGGCCGCAATCAGCCCCAGCATTTT.

The CDR3 region is CASSNGRWGTDTQYF. DNA for the CDR3: TGTGCCAGTAGTAATGGGAGGTGGGGCACAGATACGCAGTATTTT. The chain carries TRBV19 and TRBJ2-3; TRBD2 is a possible D gene (6 bases). This CDR3 is built from 15 residues. The V gene's germline CDR1 is LNHDA and CDR2 SQIVND (reference sequence). The V and J ends lost 4 bases and 1 base respectively, with 12 bases between them.

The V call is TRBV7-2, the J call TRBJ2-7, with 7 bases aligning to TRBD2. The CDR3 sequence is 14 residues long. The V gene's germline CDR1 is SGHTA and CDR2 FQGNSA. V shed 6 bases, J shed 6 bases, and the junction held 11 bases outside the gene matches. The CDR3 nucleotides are TGTGCCAGCAGTGCGGCCGCGGGGGTTGGCGAGCAGTACTTC. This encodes CASSAAAGVGEQYF.

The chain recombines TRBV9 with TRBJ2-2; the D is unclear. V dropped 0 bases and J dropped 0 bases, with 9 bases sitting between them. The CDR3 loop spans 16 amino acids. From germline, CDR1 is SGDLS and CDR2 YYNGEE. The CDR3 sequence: CASSVATGTNTGELFF. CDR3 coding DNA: TGTGCCAGCAGCGTAGCGACTGGGACGAACACCGGGGAGCTGTTTTTT.

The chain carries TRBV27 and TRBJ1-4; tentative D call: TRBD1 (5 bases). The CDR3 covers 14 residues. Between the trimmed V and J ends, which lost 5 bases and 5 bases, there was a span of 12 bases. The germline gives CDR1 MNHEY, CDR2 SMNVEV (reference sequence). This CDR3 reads CASSRGDSNEKLFF. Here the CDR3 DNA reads TGTGCCAGCAGTCGAGGGGACTCCAATGAAAAACTGTTTTTT.

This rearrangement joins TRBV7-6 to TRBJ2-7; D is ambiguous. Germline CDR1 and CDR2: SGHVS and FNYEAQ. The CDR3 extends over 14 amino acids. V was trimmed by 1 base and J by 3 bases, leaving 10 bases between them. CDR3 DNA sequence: TGTGCCAGCAGCTTAGAACTGAGTTTCTACGAGCAGTACTTC. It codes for CASSLELSFYEQYF.

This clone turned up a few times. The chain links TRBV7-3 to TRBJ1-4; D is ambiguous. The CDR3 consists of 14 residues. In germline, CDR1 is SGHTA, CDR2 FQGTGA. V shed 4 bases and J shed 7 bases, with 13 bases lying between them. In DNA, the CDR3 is TGTGCCAGCAGCTCCCTATTAGTGAGTGAAAAACTGTTTTTT. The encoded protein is CASSSLLVSEKLFF.

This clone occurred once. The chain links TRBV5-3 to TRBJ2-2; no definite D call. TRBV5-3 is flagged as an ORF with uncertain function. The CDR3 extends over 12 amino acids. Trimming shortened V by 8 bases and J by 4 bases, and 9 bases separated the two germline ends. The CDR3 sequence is CASNFATGELFF. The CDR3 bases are TGTGCCAGCAATTTCGCCACCGGGGAGCTGTTTTTT.

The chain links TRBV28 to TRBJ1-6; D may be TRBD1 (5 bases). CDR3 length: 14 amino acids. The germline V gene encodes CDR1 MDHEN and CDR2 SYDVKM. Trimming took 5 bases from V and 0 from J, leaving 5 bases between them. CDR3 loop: CASSQGSYNSPLHF. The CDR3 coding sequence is TGTGCCAGCAGTCAGGGCTCCTATAATTCACCCCTCCACTTT.

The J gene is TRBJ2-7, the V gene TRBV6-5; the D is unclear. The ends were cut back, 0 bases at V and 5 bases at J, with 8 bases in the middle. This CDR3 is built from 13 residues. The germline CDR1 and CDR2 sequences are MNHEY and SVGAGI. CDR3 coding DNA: TGTGCCAGCAGTTACTCGATAGGAGACGAGCAGTACTTC. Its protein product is CASSYSIGDEQYF.

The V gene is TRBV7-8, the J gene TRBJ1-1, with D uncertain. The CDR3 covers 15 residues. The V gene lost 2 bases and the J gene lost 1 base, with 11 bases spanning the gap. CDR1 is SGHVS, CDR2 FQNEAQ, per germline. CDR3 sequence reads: CASSLSRAPNTEAFF. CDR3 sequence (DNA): TGTGCCAGCAGCTTATCTAGGGCGCCGAACACTGAAGCTTTCTTT.

CDR3 DNA sequence: TGTGCCAGCAAAACCGGGGGCTCCGAAGCTTTCTTT. It is translated as CASKTGGSEAFF. The chain carries TRBV27 and TRBJ1-1, with D possibly TRBD1 on 6 matching bases. Trimming stripped 7 bases from V and 8 bases from J, with 14 bases between. The germline V gene encodes CDR1 MNHEY and CDR2 SMNVEV (reference sequence). The CDR3 spans 12 residues.

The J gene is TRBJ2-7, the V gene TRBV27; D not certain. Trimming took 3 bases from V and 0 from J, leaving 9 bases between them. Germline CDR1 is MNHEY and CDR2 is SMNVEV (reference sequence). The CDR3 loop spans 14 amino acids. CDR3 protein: CASSFLQSSYEQYF. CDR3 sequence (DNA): TGTGCCAGCAGTTTTCTCCAGAGCTCCTACGAGCAGTACTTC.

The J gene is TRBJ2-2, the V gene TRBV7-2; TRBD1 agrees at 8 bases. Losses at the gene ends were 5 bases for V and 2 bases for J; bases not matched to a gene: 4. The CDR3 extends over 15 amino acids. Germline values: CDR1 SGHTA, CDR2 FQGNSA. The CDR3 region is CASSQDRANTGELFF. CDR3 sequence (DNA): TGTGCCAGCAGCCAGGACAGGGCTAACACCGGGGAGCTGTTTTTT.

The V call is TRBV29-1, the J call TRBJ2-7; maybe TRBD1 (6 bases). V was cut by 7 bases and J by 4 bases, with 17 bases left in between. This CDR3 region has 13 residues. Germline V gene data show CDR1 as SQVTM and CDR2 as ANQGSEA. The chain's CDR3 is CSEHREINYEQYF. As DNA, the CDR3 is TGCAGCGAACACAGGGAAATCAATTACGAGCAGTACTTC.

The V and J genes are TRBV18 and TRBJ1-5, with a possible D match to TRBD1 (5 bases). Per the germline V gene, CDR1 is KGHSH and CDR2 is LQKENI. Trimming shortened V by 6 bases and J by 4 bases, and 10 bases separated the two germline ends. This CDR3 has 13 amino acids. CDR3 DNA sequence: TGTGCCAGCTCTGGGACGGAGAATCAGCCCCAGCATTTT. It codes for CASSGTENQPQHF.

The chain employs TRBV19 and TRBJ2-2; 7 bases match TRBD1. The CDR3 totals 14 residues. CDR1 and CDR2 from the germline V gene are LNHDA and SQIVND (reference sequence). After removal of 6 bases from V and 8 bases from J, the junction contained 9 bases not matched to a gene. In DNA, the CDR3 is TGTGCCAGTAGCAACAGGGGTCCACAAGGGGAGCTGTTTTTT. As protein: CASSNRGPQGELFF.